This T cell receptor (beta chain) was identified during a study of blood T cell repertoires in COVID-19. Overall study: Spain, Italy and the United States supplied samples that represented acute and convalescent COVID-19. Sources were T cells, B-cell-depleted T cells, or PBMCs; the material itself was cDNA or gDNA.

Original methodology: Researchers report that nucleated cell counts were estimated from reference gene primer amplification. The data were produced by immunoSEQ multiplex PCR, yet TCRdb's version contains in-frame clones alone and is incomplete. V, J and clone size derive from that table, while D and trimming were established from the DNA sequence. The table lists 350,000 or so clones, around 89% of them singletons. Germline-derived CDR1 and CDR2 are KGHSH and LQKENI. The V segment lost 3 bases and the J segment 6 bases; nucleotides outside the gene matches: 4. CDR3 length: 14 residues. Sequenced input: peripheral blood. The TCR originated in a man between 18 and 29 years old with active or convalescent COVID-19. The chain uses TRBV18 and TRBJ1-2, with 10 bases that match TRBD1. The CDR3 reads CASSPDRGRDGYTF. CDR3 nucleotides: TGTGCCAGCTCACCCGACAGGGGGCGTGATGGCTACACCTTC. Filled out from reference TRBV18 and TRBJ1-2, the complete variable domain reads NAGVMQNPRHLVRRRGQEARLRCSPMKGHSHVYWYRQLPEEGLKFMVYLQKENIIDESGMPKERFSAEFPKEGPSILRIQQVVRGDSAAYFCASSPDRGRDGYTFGSGTRLTVV.